This T cell receptor (beta chain) comes out of a study of blood T cells in healthy people across ages. Study-wide results and caveats: Per million T cells, the diversity of TCR beta decreased roughly linearly as age advanced. Diversity estimates from one million T cells were considered underestimates.

Through a sample-barcoded 5' primer and a J-beta primer mix, a second PCR was run for roughly 7 to 11 cycles. TCRdb processed the 5' RACE reads anew with MiXCR; each CDR3 protein has one entry. Of some 780,000 distinct CDR3 sequences in the sample, about 56% were seen once. On this clonotype: Antigen: not known.

In each sample, at least 6.5 million PBMCs were isolated. Extraction of total RNA produced a minimum of 5.5 micrograms from each sample. Sequenced material: blood. The receptor's source is a man in his forties in good health.

As DNA, the CDR3 is TGTGCCAGCAGACGGACTAGCGCTTACACCGGGGAGCTGTTTTTT. It is translated as CASRRTSAYTGELFF. The chain couples TRBV6-5 to TRBJ2-2, with 9 bases lining up with TRBD2. The CDR3 runs 15 residues. V was pared by 6 bases and J by 3 bases, with 5 bases of the junction left unmatched. Germline lookup yields CDR1 MNHEY and CDR2 SVGAGI.